This T cell receptor (beta chain) was captured by sequencing in a study of cytomegalovirus exposure and HLA in healthy donors. Germline lookup yields CDR1 LNHDA and CDR2 SQIVND (reference sequence). This CDR3 is 16 amino acids long. V was clipped by 3 bases and J by 9 bases; unmatched bases: 8. This clone appeared a few times. Its antigen is not identified. Study-level findings and limits: As confirmed in vitro, three CMV-associated chains were specific for CMV antigens. Rarity characterized most TCR sequences, yet some public TCRs appeared in many donors.

Libraries were prepared by immunoSEQ multiplex PCR; TCRdb keeps only in-frame clonotypes and omits some of them. The table has 150,000 to 200,000 clones, 85% seen once. The donors were part of the validation cohort of more than 90 subjects. That cohort was separate from the first cohort, which comprised under 750 subjects. Sequenced sample: PBMCs. The chain employs TRBV19 and TRBJ2-1, with 13 bases fitting TRBD2. The TCR sequence derives from a man aged 18 to 29 in good health and CMV-seropositive. The CDR3 DNA sequence: TGTGCCAGTAGTATCACTAGCGGGAGGGTCACGGCTGAGCAGTTCTTC. Protein sequence: CASSITSGRVTAEQFF.